This TCR beta chain was recovered during a study of T cell responses to AZD1222 COVID-19 vaccine. CDR3 length equals 22 residues. Measured with immunoSEQ multiplex PCR; TCRdb has only the in-frame clones, and not every one. The sample comprises about 120,000 clones, around 85% of which are singletons, and almost 9.5% rests with the top ten. As to this clone: Its matching antigen is unknown.

General study results and limits: Spike-specific TCR repertoires showed rising breadth and depth after two AZD1222 doses. Every sample of the repertoires postdated the peak T cell response. A mostly white British donor set with more females was recruited, and clonal diversity was possibly underestimated.

The material sequenced was peripheral blood, taken on day 0 of AZD1222 vaccination. The chain is built from TRBV21-1 and TRBJ2-3. TRBV21-1 is tagged as a pseudogene. The clonotype originates from an adult in good health. The CDR3 protein is CASSKDVRTEPRGVGGTDTQYF. In DNA, the CDR3 is TGTGCCAGCAGCAAAGATGTGCGGACGGAACCAAGAGGGGTTGGGGGCACAGATACGCAGTATTTT.